This T cell receptor beta chain was identified in a study of graft-versus-host responses after intestinal transplantation. Assay: immunoSEQ multiplex PCR; the TCRdb copy retains only in-frame clones and omits some. The sample yields roughly 56,000 clones, around nine tenths seen once. The CDR3 has 13 residues. V lost 4 bases, J lost 3 bases, and 6 bases lay in between. Germline V gives CDR1 SNHLY, CDR2 FYNNEI. This sequence originates from a human patient who received an intestinal transplant, so some T cells may come from the graft donor. This sequence joins TRBV2 and TRBJ2-2; D remains unclear. Sequencing used PBMCs, obtained about 120 days after intestinal transplantation. The CDR3 DNA sequence: TGTGCCAGCAGTGGGGTATACACCGGGGAGCTGTTTTTT. Translating gives CASSGVYTGELFF.